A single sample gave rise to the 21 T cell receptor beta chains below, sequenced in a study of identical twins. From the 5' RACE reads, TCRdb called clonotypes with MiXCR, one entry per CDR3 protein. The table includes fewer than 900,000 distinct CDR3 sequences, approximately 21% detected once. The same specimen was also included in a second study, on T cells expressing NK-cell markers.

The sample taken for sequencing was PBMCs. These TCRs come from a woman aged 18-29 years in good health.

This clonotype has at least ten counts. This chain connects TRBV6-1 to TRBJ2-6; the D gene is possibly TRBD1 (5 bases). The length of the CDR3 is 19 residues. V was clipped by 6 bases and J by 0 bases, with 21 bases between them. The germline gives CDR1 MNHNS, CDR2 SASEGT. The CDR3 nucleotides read TGTGCCAGCAGAATCTGGATGACAGATTATGGCTCTGGGGCCAACGTCCTGACTTTC. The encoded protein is CASRIWMTDYGSGANVLTF.

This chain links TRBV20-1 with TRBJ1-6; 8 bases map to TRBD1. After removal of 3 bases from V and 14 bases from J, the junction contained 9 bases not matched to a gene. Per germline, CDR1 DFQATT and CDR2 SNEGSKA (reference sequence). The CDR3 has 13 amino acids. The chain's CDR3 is CSARGTGFLTLHF. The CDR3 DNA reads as TGCAGTGCTAGGGGGACAGGCTTCCTCACCCTCCACTTT.

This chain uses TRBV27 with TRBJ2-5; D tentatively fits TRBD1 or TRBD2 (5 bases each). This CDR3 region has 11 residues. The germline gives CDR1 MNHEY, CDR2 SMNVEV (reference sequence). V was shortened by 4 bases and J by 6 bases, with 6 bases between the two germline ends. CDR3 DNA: TGTGCCAGCAGTTGGGGACAGACCCAGTACTTC. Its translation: CASSWGQTQYF.

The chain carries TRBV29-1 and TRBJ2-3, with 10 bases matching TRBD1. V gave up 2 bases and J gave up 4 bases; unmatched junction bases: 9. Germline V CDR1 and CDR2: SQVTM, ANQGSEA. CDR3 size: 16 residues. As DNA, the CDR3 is TGCAGCGTTGAATACGGTTTAGGACAGGGGGCAGATACGCAGTATTTT. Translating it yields CSVEYGLGQGADTQYF.

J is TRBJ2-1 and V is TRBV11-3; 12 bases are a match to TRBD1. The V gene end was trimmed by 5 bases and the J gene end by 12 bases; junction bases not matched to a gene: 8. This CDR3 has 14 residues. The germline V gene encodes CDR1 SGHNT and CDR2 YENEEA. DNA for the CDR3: TGTGCCAGCAGCCACGGGACAGGGGGCGATTGGCAGTTCTTC. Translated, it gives CASSHGTGGDWQFF. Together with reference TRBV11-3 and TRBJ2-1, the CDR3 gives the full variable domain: EAGVVQSPRYKIIEKKQPVAFWCNPISGHNTLYWYLQNLGQGPELLIRYENEEAVDDSQLPKDRFSAERLKGVDSTLKIQPAELGDSAVYLCASSHGTGGDWQFFGPGTRLTVL.

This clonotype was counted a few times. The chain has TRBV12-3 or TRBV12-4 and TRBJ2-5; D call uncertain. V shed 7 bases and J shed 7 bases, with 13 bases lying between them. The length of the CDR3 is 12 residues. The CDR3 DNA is TGTGCCAGCACGAGTAATATGGGGACCCAGTACTTC. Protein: CASTSNMGTQYF.

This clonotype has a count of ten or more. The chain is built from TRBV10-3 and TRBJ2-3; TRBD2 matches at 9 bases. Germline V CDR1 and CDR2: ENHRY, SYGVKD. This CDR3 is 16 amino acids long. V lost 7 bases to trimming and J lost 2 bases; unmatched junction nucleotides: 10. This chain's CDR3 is CAITERLAGITDTQYF. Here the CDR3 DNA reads TGTGCCATCACGGAAAGGCTAGCGGGAATCACAGATACGCAGTATTTT.

CDR3 coding DNA: TGTGCCAGCAGTCTTCAACAGGGAAACATTCAGTACTTC. It codes for CASSLQQGNIQYF. The rearrangement joins TRBV12-3 or TRBV12-4 to TRBJ2-4; possible D gene TRBD1, 6 bases. The V gene lost 5 bases and the J gene lost 6 bases, with 11 bases spanning the gap. The length of the CDR3 is 13 residues.

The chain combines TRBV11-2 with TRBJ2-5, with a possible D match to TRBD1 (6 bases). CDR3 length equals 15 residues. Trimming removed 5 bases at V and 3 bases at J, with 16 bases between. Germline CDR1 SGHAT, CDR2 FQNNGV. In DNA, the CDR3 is TGTGCCAGCAGCACCCCCCGGACAGCCAAAGAGACCCAGTACTTC. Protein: CASSTPRTAKETQYF.

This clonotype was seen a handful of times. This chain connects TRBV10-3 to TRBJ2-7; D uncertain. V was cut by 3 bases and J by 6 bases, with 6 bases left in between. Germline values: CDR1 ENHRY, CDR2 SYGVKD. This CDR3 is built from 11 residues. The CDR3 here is CAISDPFEQYF. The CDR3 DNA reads TGTGCCATCAGTGACCCGTTCGAGCAGTACTTC.

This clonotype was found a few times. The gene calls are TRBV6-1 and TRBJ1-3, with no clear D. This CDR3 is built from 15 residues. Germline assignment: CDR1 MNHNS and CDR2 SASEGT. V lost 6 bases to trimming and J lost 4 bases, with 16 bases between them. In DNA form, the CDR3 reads TGTGCCAGCAGCCCCAGCCCCAAGCTGGGAAACACCATATATTTT. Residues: CASSPSPKLGNTIYF.

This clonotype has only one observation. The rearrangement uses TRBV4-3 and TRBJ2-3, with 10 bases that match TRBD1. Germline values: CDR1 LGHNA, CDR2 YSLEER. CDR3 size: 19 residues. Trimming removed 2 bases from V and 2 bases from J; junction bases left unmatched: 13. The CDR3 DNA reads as TGCGCCAGCAGCCAATTCTCCCACGGGACAGGGGCGTACACAGATACGCAGTATTTT. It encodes CASSQFSHGTGAYTDTQYF.

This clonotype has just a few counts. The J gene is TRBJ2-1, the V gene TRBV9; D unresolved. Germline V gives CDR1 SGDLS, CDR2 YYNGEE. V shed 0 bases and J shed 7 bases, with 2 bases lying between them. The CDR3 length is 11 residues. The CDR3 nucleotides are TGTGCCAGCAGCGTAGCTAATGAGCAGTTCTTC. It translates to CASSVANEQFF. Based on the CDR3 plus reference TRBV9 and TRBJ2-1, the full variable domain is DSGVTQTPKHLITATGQRVTLRCSPRSGDLSVYWYQQSLDQGLQFLIQYYNGEERAKGNILERFSAQQFPDLHSELNLSSLELGDSALYFCASSVANEQFFGPGTRLTVL.

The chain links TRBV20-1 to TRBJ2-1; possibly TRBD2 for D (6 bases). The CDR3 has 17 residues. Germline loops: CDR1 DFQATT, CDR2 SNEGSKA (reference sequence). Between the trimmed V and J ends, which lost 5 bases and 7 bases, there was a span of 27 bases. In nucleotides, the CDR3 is TGCAGTGCTGAAGGCGCGAACACGTTAGCGGTTGAAAATGAGCAGTTCTTC. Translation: CSAEGANTLAVENEQFF.

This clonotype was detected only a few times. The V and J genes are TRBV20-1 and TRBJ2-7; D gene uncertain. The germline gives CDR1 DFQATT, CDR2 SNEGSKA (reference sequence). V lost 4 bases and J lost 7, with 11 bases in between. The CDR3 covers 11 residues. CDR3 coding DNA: TGCAGTGCTACGCCCTATCTAGAGCAGTACTTC. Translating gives CSATPYLEQYF.

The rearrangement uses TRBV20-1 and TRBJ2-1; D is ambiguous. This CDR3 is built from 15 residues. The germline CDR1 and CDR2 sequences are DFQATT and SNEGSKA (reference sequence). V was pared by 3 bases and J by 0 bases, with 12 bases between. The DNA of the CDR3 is TGCAGTGCTAGGGACCGTAACTTCTCCTACAATGAGCAGTTCTTC. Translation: CSARDRNFSYNEQFF.

CDR3: CSVHAGDRNTIYF. The DNA of the CDR3 is TGCAGCGTGCATGCTGGGGATAGGAACACCATATATTTT. V usage is TRBV29-1 and J usage is TRBJ1-3, with D unclear. Per germline, CDR1 SQVTM and CDR2 ANQGSEA. Trimming removed 6 bases at V and 7 bases at J, with 16 bases between. There are 13 residues in the CDR3.

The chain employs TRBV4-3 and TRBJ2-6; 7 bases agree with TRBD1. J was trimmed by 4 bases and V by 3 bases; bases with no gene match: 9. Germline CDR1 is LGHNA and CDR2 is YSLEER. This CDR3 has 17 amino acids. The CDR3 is CASSHFPTGEGANVLTF. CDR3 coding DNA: TGCGCCAGCAGCCACTTCCCCACAGGGGAAGGGGCCAACGTCCTGACTTTC.

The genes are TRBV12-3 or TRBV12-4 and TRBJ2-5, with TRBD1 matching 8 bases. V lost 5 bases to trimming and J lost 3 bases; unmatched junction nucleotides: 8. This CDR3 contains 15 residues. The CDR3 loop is CASSRQGYRKETQYF. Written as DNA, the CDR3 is TGTGCCAGCAGTAGACAGGGGTACAGGAAAGAGACCCAGTACTTC.

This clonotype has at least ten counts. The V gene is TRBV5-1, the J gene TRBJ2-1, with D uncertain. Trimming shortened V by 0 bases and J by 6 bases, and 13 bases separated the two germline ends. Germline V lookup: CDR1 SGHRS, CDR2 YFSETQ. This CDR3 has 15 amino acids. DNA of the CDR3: TGCGCCAGCAGCTTGGGTCAGTTGCATATCAATGAGCAGTTCTTC. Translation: CASSLGQLHINEQFF. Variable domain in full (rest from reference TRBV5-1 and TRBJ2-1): KAGVTQTPRYLIKTRGQQVTLSCSPISGHRSVSWYQQTPGQGLQFLFEYFSETQRNKGNFPGRFSGRQFSNSRSEMNVSTLELGDSALYLCASSLGQLHINEQFFGPGTRLTVL.

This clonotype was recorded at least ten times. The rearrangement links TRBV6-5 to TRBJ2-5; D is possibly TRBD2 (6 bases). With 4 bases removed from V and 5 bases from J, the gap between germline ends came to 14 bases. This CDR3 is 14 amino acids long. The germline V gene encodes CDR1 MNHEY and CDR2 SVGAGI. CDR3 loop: CASSSGDLGETQYF. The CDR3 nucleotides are TGTGCCAGCAGTTCGGGGGACCTCGGGGAGACCCAGTACTTC.